The clone carrying this T cell receptor beta chain has more than one count but fewer than ten. Time point indicated: patch test 3, about 24 weeks after DPC sensitization. Treatment of the sample: therapeutic diphenylcyclopropenone sensitization with weekly scalp DPC. V was clipped by 1 base and J by 1 base, with 6 bases between them. The CDR3 has 15 amino acids. The germline V gene encodes CDR1 SGDLS and CDR2 YYNGEE. In TCRdb, the RACE reads were re-called with MiXCR into one record per CDR3 protein. The table shows approximately 97,000 distinct CDR3 sequences, with 25% to 30% occurring only once. This sample was taken from a study of human T cells and chemical hapten exposure.

The source material was whole blood, sampled in connection with sensitization to the hapten diphenylcyclopropenone (DPC). The origin of this receptor is a middle-aged man with alopecia areata. Some clones in this sample may be carry-over from other donors' samples. The V call is TRBV9, the J call TRBJ2-6; maybe TRBD1 (5 bases). The CDR3 protein is CASSVPGSGANVLTF. The CDR3 DNA reads as TGTGCCAGCAGCGTACCAGGGTCTGGGGCCAACGTCCTGACTTTC.